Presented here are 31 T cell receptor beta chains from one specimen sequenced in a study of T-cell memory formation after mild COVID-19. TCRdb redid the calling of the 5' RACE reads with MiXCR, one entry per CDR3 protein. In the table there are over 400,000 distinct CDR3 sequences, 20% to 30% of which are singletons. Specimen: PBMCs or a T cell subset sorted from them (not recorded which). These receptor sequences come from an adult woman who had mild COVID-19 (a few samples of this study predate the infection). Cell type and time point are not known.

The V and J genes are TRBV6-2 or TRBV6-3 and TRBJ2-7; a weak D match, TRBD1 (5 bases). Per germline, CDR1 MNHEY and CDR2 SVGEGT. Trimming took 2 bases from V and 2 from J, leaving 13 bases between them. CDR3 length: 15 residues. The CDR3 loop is CASSYREGVAYEQYF. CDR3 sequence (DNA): TGTGCCAGCAGTTACCGAGAAGGGGTAGCCTACGAGCAGTACTTC.

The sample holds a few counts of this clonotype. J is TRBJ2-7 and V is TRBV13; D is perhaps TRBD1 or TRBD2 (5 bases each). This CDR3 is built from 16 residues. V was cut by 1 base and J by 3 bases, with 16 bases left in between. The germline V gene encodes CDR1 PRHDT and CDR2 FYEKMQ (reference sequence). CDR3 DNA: TGTGCCAGCAGCTTAGAGGGGACGGGTCCCTTCTACGAGCAGTACTTC. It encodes CASSLEGTGPFYEQYF.

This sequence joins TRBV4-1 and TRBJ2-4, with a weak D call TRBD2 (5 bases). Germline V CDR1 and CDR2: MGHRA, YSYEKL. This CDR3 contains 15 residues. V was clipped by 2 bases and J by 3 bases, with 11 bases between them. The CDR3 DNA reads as TGCGCCAGCAGCCAACCCGGGGTCGGCAAAAACATTCAGTACTTC. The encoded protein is CASSQPGVGKNIQYF.

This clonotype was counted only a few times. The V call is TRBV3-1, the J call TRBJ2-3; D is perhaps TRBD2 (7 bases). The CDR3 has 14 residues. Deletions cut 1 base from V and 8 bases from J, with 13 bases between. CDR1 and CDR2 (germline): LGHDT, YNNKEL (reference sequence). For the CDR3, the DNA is TGTGCCAGCAGCCAAGGGGGGGGCTCGGTTACGCAGTATTTT. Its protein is CASSQGGGSVTQYF.

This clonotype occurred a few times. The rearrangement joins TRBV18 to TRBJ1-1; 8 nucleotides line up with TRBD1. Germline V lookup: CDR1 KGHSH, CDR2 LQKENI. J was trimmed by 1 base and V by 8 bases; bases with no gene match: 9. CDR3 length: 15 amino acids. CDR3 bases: TGTGCCAGCCTAAATAGGCAGGGGGCGAACACTGAAGCTTTCTTT. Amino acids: CASLNRQGANTEAFF.

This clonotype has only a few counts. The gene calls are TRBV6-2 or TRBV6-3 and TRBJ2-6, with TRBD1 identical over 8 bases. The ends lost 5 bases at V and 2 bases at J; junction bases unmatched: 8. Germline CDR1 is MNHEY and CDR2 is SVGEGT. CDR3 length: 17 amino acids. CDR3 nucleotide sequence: TGTGCCAGCAGTAGAGGACAGGGATGGGCTGGGGCCAACGTCCTGACTTTC. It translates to CASSRGQGWAGANVLTF.

The CDR3 sequence: CASSQEDRGNTEAFF. As DNA, the CDR3 is TGCGCCAGCAGCCAGGAGGACAGGGGAAACACTGAAGCTTTCTTT. The V and J genes are TRBV4-1 and TRBJ1-1; 9 bases map to TRBD1. Trimming removed 3 bases from V and 2 bases from J; junction bases left unmatched: 4. This CDR3 has 15 amino acids. Germline V gene lookup returns CDR1 MGHRA and CDR2 YSYEKL.

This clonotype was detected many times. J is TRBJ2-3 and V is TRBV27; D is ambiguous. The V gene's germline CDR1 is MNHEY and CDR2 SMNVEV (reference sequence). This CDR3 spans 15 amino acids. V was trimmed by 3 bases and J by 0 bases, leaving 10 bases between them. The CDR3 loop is CASSFSRRSTDTQYF. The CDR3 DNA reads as TGTGCCAGCAGTTTTTCGAGAAGAAGCACAGATACGCAGTATTTT.

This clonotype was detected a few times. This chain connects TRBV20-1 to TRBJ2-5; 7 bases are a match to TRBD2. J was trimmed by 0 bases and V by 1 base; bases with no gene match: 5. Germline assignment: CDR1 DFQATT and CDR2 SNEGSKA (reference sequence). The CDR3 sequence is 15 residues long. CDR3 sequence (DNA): TGCAGTGCTAGAGCCCTCGGGAGGTACCAAGAGACCCAGTACTTC. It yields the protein CSARALGRYQETQYF.

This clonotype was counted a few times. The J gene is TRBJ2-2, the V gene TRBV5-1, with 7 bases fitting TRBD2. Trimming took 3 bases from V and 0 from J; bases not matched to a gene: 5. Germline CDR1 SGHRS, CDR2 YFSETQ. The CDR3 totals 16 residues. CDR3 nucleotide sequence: TGCGCCAGCAGCTCCGAGACTAGCACGAACACCGGGGAGCTGTTTTTT. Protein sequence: CASSSETSTNTGELFF.

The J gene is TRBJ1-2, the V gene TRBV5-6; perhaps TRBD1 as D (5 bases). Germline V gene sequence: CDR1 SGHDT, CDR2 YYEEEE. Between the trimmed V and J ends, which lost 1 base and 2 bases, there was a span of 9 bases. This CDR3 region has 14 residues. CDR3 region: CASSLIDSNYGYTF. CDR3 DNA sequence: TGTGCCAGCAGCTTGATCGACAGCAACTATGGCTACACCTTC.

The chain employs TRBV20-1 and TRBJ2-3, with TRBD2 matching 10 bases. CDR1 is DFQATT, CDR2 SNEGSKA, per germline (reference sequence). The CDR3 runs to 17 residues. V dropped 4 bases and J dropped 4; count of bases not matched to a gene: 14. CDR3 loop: CSAIPAGGPSTPDTQYF. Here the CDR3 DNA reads TGCAGTGCTATACCAGCGGGAGGGCCGTCGACACCAGATACGCAGTATTTT.

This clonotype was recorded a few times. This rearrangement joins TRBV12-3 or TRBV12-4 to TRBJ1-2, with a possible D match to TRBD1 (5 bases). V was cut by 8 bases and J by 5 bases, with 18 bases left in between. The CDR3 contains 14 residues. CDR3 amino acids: CASRIGARGYGYTF. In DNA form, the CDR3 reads TGTGCCAGCCGTATCGGGGCCCGGGGTTATGGCTACACCTTC.

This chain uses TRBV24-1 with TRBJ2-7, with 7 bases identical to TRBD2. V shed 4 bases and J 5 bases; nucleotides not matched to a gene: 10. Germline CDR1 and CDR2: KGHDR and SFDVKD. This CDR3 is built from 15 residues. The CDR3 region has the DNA TGTGCCACCAGTGACTCTAGCGGAAACTTGGACGAGCAGTACTTC. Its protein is CATSDSSGNLDEQYF.

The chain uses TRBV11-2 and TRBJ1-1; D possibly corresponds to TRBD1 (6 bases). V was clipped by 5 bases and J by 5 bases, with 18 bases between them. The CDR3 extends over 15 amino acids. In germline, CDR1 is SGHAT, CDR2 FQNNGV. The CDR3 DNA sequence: TGTGCCAGCAGCCCGCGGCGGGGGGCATGGACTGAAGCTTTCTTT. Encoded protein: CASSPRRGAWTEAFF.

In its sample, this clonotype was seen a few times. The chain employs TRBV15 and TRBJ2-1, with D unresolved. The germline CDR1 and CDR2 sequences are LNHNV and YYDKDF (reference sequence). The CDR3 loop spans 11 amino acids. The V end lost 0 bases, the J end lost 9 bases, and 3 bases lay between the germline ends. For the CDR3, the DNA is TGTGCCACCAGCAGAGATCCTGAGCAGTTCTTC. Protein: CATSRDPEQFF.

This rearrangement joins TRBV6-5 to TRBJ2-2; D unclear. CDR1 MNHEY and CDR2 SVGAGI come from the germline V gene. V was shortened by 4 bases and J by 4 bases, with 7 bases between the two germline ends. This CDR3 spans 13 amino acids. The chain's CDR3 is CASSSSVTGELFF. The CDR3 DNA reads TGTGCCAGCAGTTCCTCGGTCACCGGGGAGCTGTTTTTT.

The DNA of the CDR3 is TGCAGCGTCAGGGTTTCTCAAGAGACCCAGTACTTC. It encodes CSVRVSQETQYF. The chain links TRBV29-1 to TRBJ2-5; possibly TRBD1 for D (5 bases). V was cut by 6 bases and J by 2 bases, with 10 bases left in between. This CDR3 has 12 amino acids. The germline V gene has CDR1 SQVTM and CDR2 ANQGSEA.

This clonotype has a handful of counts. The chain's CDR3 is CASNREVDEQYF. Here the CDR3 DNA reads TGTGCCAGCAACCGGGAGGTTGACGAGCAGTACTTC. This chain uses TRBV7-9 with TRBJ2-7; TRBD2 matches 7 bases. The V gene end was trimmed by 7 bases and the J gene end by 5 bases; junction bases not matched to a gene: 5. The CDR3 extends over 12 amino acids. Germline V CDR1 and CDR2: SEHNR, FQNEAQ (reference sequence).

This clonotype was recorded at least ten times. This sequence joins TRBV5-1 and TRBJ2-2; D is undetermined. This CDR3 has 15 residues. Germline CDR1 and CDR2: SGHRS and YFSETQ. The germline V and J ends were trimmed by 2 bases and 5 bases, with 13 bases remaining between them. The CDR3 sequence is CASSFALGSTGELFF. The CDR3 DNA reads TGCGCCAGCAGCTTCGCTTTGGGGTCGACCGGGGAGCTGTTTTTT. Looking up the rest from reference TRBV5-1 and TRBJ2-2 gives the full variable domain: KAGVTQTPRYLIKTRGQQVTLSCSPISGHRSVSWYQQTPGQGLQFLFEYFSETQRNKGNFPGRFSGRQFSNSRSEMNVSTLELGDSALYLCASSFALGSTGELFFGEGSRLTVL.

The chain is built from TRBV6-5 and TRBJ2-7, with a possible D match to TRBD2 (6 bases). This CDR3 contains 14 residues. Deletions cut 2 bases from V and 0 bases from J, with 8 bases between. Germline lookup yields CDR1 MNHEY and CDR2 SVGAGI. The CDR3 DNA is TGTGCCAGCAGTTACGGAGGGGACTCCTACGAGCAGTACTTC. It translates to CASSYGGDSYEQYF.

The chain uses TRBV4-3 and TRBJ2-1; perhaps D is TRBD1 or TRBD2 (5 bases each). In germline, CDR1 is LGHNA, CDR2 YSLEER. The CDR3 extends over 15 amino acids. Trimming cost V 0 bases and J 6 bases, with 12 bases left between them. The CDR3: CASSQDPGTGNEQFF. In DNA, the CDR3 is TGCGCCAGCAGCCAAGACCCCGGGACCGGCAATGAGCAGTTCTTC.

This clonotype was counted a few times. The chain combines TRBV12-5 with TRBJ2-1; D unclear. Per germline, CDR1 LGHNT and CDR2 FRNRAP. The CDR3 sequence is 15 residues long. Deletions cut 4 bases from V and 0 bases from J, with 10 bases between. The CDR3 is CASGSGWISYNEQFF. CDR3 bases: TGTGCTAGTGGTTCGGGCTGGATCTCCTACAATGAGCAGTTCTTC.

DNA of the CDR3: TGTGCCAGCAGTGAAAACCCCTCCTACGAGCAGTACTTC. Translating gives CASSENPSYEQYF. V gene TRBV2 combines with J gene TRBJ2-7; no definite D call. The germline V gene has CDR1 SNHLY and CDR2 FYNNEI. Trimming took 2 bases from V and 0 from J, leaving 5 bases between them. There are 13 residues in the CDR3.

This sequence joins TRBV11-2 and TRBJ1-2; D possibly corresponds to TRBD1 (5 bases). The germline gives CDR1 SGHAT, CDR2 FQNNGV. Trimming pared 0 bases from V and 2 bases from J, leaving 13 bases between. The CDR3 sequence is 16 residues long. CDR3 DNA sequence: TGTGCCAGCAGCTTAGATGTGCGGAGGGACAACTATGGCTACACCTTC. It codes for CASSLDVRRDNYGYTF.

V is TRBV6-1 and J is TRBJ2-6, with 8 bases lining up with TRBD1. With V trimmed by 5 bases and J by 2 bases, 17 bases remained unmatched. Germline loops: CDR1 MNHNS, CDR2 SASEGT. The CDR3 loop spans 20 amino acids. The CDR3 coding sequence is TGTGCCAGCAGTCCTTCGGCAGGGGGCATCCTCAAAGCTGGGGCCAACGTCCTGACTTTC. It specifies CASSPSAGGILKAGANVLTF.

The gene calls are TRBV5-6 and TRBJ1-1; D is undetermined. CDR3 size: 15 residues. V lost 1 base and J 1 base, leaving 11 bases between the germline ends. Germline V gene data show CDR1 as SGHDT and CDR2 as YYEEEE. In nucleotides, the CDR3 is TGTGCCAGCAGCTTGTTAGGACGGGAGAACACTGAAGCTTTCTTT. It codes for CASSLLGRENTEAFF.

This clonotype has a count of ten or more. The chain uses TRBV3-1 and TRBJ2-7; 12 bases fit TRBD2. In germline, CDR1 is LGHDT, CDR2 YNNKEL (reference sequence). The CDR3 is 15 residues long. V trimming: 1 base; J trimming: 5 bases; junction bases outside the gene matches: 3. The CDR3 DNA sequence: TGTGCCAGCAGCCAAGTGCTAGCGGGAGGGGACGAGCAGTACTTC. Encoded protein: CASSQVLAGGDEQYF.

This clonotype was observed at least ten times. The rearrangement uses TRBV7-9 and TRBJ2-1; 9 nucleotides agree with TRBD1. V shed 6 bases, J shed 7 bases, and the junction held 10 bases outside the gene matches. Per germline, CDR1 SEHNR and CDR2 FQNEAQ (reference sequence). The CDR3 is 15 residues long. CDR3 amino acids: CASRMGQGKMNEQFF. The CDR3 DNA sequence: TGTGCCAGCAGAATGGGACAGGGTAAAATGAATGAGCAGTTCTTC.

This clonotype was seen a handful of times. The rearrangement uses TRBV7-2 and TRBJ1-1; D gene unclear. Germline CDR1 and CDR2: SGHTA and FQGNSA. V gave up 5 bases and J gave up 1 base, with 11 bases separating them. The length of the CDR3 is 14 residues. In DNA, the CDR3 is TGTGCCAGCAGCCGATTCGAACAGAACACTGAAGCTTTCTTT. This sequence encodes CASSRFEQNTEAFF.

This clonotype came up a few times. The CDR3 nucleotides read TGTGCCAGCAGCCAAGATATCAGGGGGCCAAGCAATCAGCCCCAGCATTTT. Its translation: CASSQDIRGPSNQPQHF. The J gene is TRBJ1-5, the V gene TRBV4-2, with 8 bases matching TRBD1. Germline CDR1 and CDR2: LGHNA and YNFKEQ. The J segment lost 1 base and the V segment lost 0 bases, leaving 5 bases of the junction unmatched. The CDR3 sequence is 17 residues long.